The 32 T cell receptor beta chains presented below share a single source sample, sequenced in a study of blood T cell repertoires in COVID-19 (dated by TCRdb to the early 2020s). Library preparation was by the immunoSEQ multiplex PCR assay. The source is immuneACCESS, and TCRdb retained only in-frame sequences with V and J called. Part of the clones is not carried over; for the studies checked, unresolved V genes explain less than half of this, and the remainder is unexplained. A total of fewer than 75,000 clones appear in this sample, 85% to 90% of them only once. The top ten hold roughly 1.5% of the sample. Sequenced input: peripheral blood. These receptors were taken from a man in his fifties or sixties with acute or convalescent COVID-19.

This chain joins TRBV4-2 and TRBJ1-1; TRBD1 matches at 7 bases. The CDR3 has 12 residues. The junction had 2 bases not matched to a gene; V was cut back by 9 bases and J by 1 base. Germline V CDR1 and CDR2: LGHNA, YNFKEQ. The CDR3 loop is CASQGGNTEAFF. The CDR3 nucleotides read TGTGCCAGTCAGGGGGGGAACACTGAAGCTTTCTTT.

The chain is built from TRBV9 and TRBJ1-1, with TRBD1 matching over 7 bases. V gave up 2 bases and J gave up 11 bases; unmatched junction bases: 12. The CDR3 extends over 14 amino acids. CDR1 is SGDLS, CDR2 YYNGEE, per germline. This chain's CDR3 is CASSVTLEGAFAFF. Here the CDR3 DNA reads TGTGCCAGCAGCGTTACCCTCGAGGGGGCCTTTGCTTTCTTT.

The chain recombines TRBV7-9 with TRBJ1-6; TRBD1 matches 9 bases. The CDR3 sequence is 14 residues long. J gave up 10 bases and V 5 bases, and 6 bases lay outside the gene matches. Germline V gives CDR1 SEHNR, CDR2 FQNEAQ (reference sequence). CDR3 amino acids: CASSQDRGDSPLHF. Written as DNA, the CDR3 is TGTGCCAGCAGCCAGGACAGGGGCGACTCACCCCTCCACTTT.

J is TRBJ2-2 and V is TRBV7-3, with 10 positions matching TRBD2. V was clipped by 7 bases and J by 7 bases; unmatched bases: 21. The CDR3 consists of 19 residues. Germline CDR1 is SGHTA and CDR2 is FQGTGA. CDR3 nucleotides: TGTGCCAGCACCCTCACCCCCCTAGCGGGGGCTCTACAGGGCGGGGAGCTGTTTTTT. Translation gives CASTLTPLAGALQGGELFF.

The chain employs TRBV5-1 and TRBJ2-1; TRBD1 is a possible D gene (7 bases). The CDR3 has 15 amino acids. The germline V gene encodes CDR1 SGHRS and CDR2 YFSETQ. Trimming stripped 4 bases from V and 15 bases from J, with 26 bases between. CDR3 loop: CASSPRGPDRQGLFF. The DNA of the CDR3 is TGCGCCAGCAGCCCCCGGGGGCCAGATCGACAGGGCTTGTTCTTC.

The chain joins TRBV18 to TRBJ1-2; D not certain. Germline CDR1 KGHSH, CDR2 LQKENI. Trimming shortened V by 1 base and J by 5 bases, and 11 bases separated the two germline ends. The CDR3 is 14 amino acids. The DNA of the CDR3 is TGTGCCAGCTCACCACGCCGTGGGGAGTATGGCTACACCTTC. It yields the protein CASSPRRGEYGYTF.

The chain joins TRBV21-1 to TRBJ1-5; TRBD1, as called in the table, went unchecked against the DNA. TRBV21-1 is labeled a pseudogene. The CDR3 has 14 amino acids. The CDR3 protein is CASRDRVRNQPQHF. The CDR3 region has the DNA TGTGCCAGCAGGGACAGGGTACGGAATCAGCCCCAGCATTTT.

The chain couples TRBV4-2 to TRBJ2-1; possibly TRBD1 for D (6 bases). CDR1 and CDR2 from the germline V gene are LGHNA and YNFKEQ. The CDR3 totals 19 residues. The ends were cut back, 0 bases at V and 10 bases at J, with 28 bases in the middle. CDR3 loop: CASSQDVSRAQGRYGEQFF. In DNA form, the CDR3 reads TGTGCCAGCAGCCAAGATGTGTCAAGGGCACAGGGACGCTATGGGGAGCAGTTCTTC.

The genes are TRBV2 and TRBJ1-3; D gene unclear. The germline CDR1 and CDR2 sequences are SNHLY and FYNNEI. The CDR3 contains 13 residues. The germline V and J ends were trimmed by 5 bases and 0 bases, with 5 bases remaining between them. The CDR3 loop reads CASSLFSGNTIYF. CDR3 bases: TGTGCCAGCAGTTTATTCTCTGGAAACACCATATATTTT.

The chain joins TRBV6-6 to TRBJ2-3, with D perhaps TRBD2 (7 bases). Trimming left V 10 bases short and J 9 bases short, with 20 bases between. The CDR3 is 13 residues long. Germline CDR1 is MNHNY and CDR2 is SVGAGI (reference sequence). The CDR3 DNA reads as TGTGCCACCGACCGGGGGGCCCGCACGACGCAGTATTTT. It codes for CATDRGARTTQYF.

This rearrangement joins TRBV11-2 to TRBJ1-3; 9 bases match TRBD1. The CDR3 length is 17 residues. Trimming cost V 5 bases and J 0 bases; bases outside gene matches: 8. Germline V gives CDR1 SGHAT, CDR2 FQNNGV. CDR3 loop: CASSRTGQGSSGNTIYF. In DNA form, the CDR3 reads TGTGCCAGCAGCCGTACCGGACAGGGGAGCTCTGGAAACACCATATATTTT.

This clone was observed once. The chain is built from TRBV5-1 and TRBJ1-1; 11 bases fit TRBD1. The CDR3 totals 16 residues. Trimming at V came to 2 bases and at J to 4 bases, leaving 7 bases not matched to a gene. Germline V CDR1 and CDR2: SGHRS, YFSETQ. The CDR3 bases are TGCGCCAGCAGCTTACGTCCCGGGACAGGGGGCACTGAAGCTTTCTTT. Translated: CASSLRPGTGGTEAFF.

The genes are TRBV7-6 and TRBJ2-6; a weak D match, TRBD2 (5 bases). The CDR3 runs 15 residues. V was pared by 1 base and J by 1 base, with 5 bases between. Germline lookup yields CDR1 SGHVS and CDR2 FNYEAQ. DNA of the CDR3: TGTGCCAGCAGCTTAGGAGGGTCTGGGGCCAACGTCCTGACTTTC. Its protein is CASSLGGSGANVLTF.

The genes are TRBV6-5 and TRBJ1-2; 7 bases agree with TRBD1. The CDR3 loop spans 16 amino acids. With 0 bases clipped from V and 5 bases from J, the junction kept 9 bases outside the gene matches. CDR1 MNHEY and CDR2 SVGAGI come from the germline V gene. The CDR3: CASSYSAGTEPYGYTF. CDR3 nucleotide sequence: TGTGCCAGCAGTTACTCCGCCGGGACAGAGCCTTATGGCTACACCTTC.

The gene calls are TRBV30 and TRBJ1-2; D possibly corresponds to TRBD1 (5 bases). This CDR3 spans 15 amino acids. V was pared by 0 bases and J by 8 bases, with 19 bases between. Germline loops: CDR1 GTSNPN, CDR2 SVGIG (reference sequence). CDR3 sequence: CAWSVLGGTRGGYTF. CDR3 bases: TGTGCCTGGAGTGTACTTGGCGGGACTCGCGGGGGCTACACCTTC.

The chain joins TRBV6-5 to TRBJ1-3, with D hard to call. This CDR3 has 15 amino acids. Germline V CDR1 and CDR2: MNHEY, SVGAGI. Trimming cost V 4 bases and J 0 bases, with 10 bases left between them. The CDR3 protein is CASSFRRSSGNTIYF. The CDR3 nucleotides are TGTGCCAGCAGTTTCAGGCGCAGCTCTGGAAACACCATATATTTT.

The chain uses TRBV7-8 and TRBJ1-5; D is perhaps TRBD1 (6 bases). The CDR3 contains 16 residues. CDR1 and CDR2 from the germline V gene are SGHVS and FQNEAQ. V lost 10 bases and J lost 9, with 28 bases in between. Here the CDR3 reads CATDRQAFSSMVPQHF. The CDR3 DNA follows: TGTGCCACTGACCGACAGGCTTTTTCCTCAATGGTGCCCCAGCATTTT.

V usage is TRBV19 and J usage is TRBJ2-2, with 10 bases that match TRBD1. CDR1 is LNHDA and CDR2 is SQIVND in the germline V gene (reference sequence). There are 17 residues in the CDR3. The J segment lost 0 bases and the V segment lost 7 bases, leaving 8 bases of the junction unmatched. CDR3 in DNA: TGTGCCAGTACCGCCATCGGACAGGGGGCGAACACCGGGGAGCTGTTTTTT. This codes for CASTAIGQGANTGELFF. Full variable domain (remainder filled in from reference TRBV19 and TRBJ2-2): DGGITQSPKYLFRKEGQNVTLSCEQNLNHDAMYWYRQDPGQGLRLIYYSQIVNDFQKGDIAEGYSVSREKKESFPLTVTSAQKNPTAFYLCASTAIGQGANTGELFFGEGSRLTVL.

The rearrangement joins TRBV19 to TRBJ2-2; D gene uncertain. This CDR3 spans 14 amino acids. The germline V gene has CDR1 LNHDA and CDR2 SQIVND (reference sequence). Trimming took off 1 base at V and 1 base at J, with 4 bases between the two ends. CDR3 amino acids: CASSIVGNTGELFF. DNA of the CDR3: TGTGCCAGTAGTATAGTCGGGAACACCGGGGAGCTGTTTTTT.

The chain carries TRBV7-3 and TRBJ2-1; the match to TRBD2 covers 9 bases. Germline CDR1 is SGHTA and CDR2 is FQGTGA. The CDR3 is made up of 16 amino acids. J was trimmed by 2 bases and V by 5 bases; bases with no gene match: 7. CDR3 in DNA: TGTGCCAGCAGCAGATACGGGACTAGCACCTACAATGAGCAGTTCTTC. Protein sequence: CASSRYGTSTYNEQFF. The full variable domain, rest sourced from reference TRBV7-3 and TRBJ2-1, is GAGVSQTPSNKVTEKGKYVELRCDPISGHTALYWYRQSLGQGPEFLIYFQGTGAADDSGLPNDRFFAVRPEGSVSTLKIQRTERGDSAVYLCASSRYGTSTYNEQFFGPGTRLTVL.

This rearrangement joins TRBV25-1 to TRBJ1-5; tentatively, D is TRBD1 (5 bases). Between the trimmed V and J ends, which lost 2 bases and 9 bases, there was a span of 17 bases. Germline V gene data show CDR1 as MGHDK and CDR2 as SYGVNS. The CDR3 is 15 amino acids. CDR3 DNA sequence: TGTGCCAGCAGTGAAAATGACAGAACCTTTGGGCCCCAGCATTTT. Its protein is CASSENDRTFGPQHF.

The V call is TRBV4-1, the J call TRBJ2-3, with 9 bases aligning to TRBD2. J lost 1 base, V lost 3 bases, and 5 bases had no gene match. The CDR3 consists of 16 residues. Germline CDR1 MGHRA, CDR2 YSYEKL. The CDR3: CASSHPTSGRTDTQYF. The CDR3 bases are TGCGCCAGCAGCCACCCGACTAGCGGACGCACAGATACGCAGTATTTT.

This chain links TRBV14 with TRBJ2-5, with TRBD1 matching 7 bases. The ends lost 1 base at V and 1 base at J; junction bases unmatched: 27. Germline lookup yields CDR1 SGHDN and CDR2 FVKESK. CDR3 length: 23 amino acids. The CDR3 reads CASSQGIKRQGMACSRGQETQYF. CDR3 bases: TGTGCCAGCAGCCAAGGTATAAAGAGACAGGGAATGGCATGTAGTCGGGGCCAAGAGACCCAGTACTTC. Using reference TRBV14 and TRBJ2-5 for the parts outside the CDR3, the full variable domain is EAGVTQFPSHSVIEKGQTVTLRCDPISGHDNLYWYRRVMGKEIKFLLHFVKESKQDESGMPNNRFLAERTGGTYSTLKVQPAELEDSGVYFCASSQGIKRQGMACSRGQETQYFGPGTRLLVL.

The rearrangement joins TRBV4-1 to TRBJ2-1, with 7 bases aligning to TRBD1. Germline assignment: CDR1 MGHRA and CDR2 YSYEKL. Unmatched junction bases numbered 17, after V lost 6 bases and J lost 0 bases. CDR3 length equals 19 residues. The DNA of the CDR3 is TGCGCCAGCAGTTTGGAAATTGGGACAGTCGGTAGCTCCTACAATGAGCAGTTCTTC. Translation gives CASSLEIGTVGSSYNEQFF.

This sequence joins TRBV29-1 and TRBJ2-7, with a weak D call TRBD1 (5 bases). Trimming removed 6 bases from V and 6 bases from J, with 12 bases in between. CDR3 size: 11 residues. Germline V lookup: CDR1 SQVTM, CDR2 ANQGSEA. CDR3 region: CSVSHGAEQYF. For the CDR3, the DNA is TGCAGCGTCTCTCATGGGGCCGAGCAGTACTTC.

The chain joins TRBV6-6 to TRBJ2-4; 7 bases map to TRBD2. This CDR3 spans 14 amino acids. V dropped 5 bases and J dropped 7; count of bases not matched to a gene: 8. Looked up from germline, CDR1 is MNHNY and CDR2 is SVGAGI (reference sequence). The CDR3 coding sequence is TGTGCCAGCAGTGCGGGGGTCCCGCAGAACATTCAGTACTTC. Translating gives CASSAGVPQNIQYF.

The V call is TRBV7-9, the J call TRBJ1-1; D is unresolved. Germline CDR1 is SEHNR and CDR2 is FQNEAQ (reference sequence). V was shortened by 3 bases and J by 1 base, with 18 bases between the two germline ends. CDR3 length equals 17 residues. DNA for the CDR3: TGTGCCAGCAGCTTTGGGGAGATCGGGGTATCGAACACTGAAGCTTTCTTT. It yields the protein CASSFGEIGVSNTEAFF.

The chain carries TRBV13 and TRBJ2-7; no definite D call. CDR3 size: 12 residues. V was cut by 2 bases and J by 1 base, with 3 bases left in between. Germline V lookup: CDR1 PRHDT, CDR2 FYEKMQ (reference sequence). The CDR3 bases are TGTGCCAGCAGCTTACTTTCCTACGAGCAGTACTTC. It is translated as CASSLLSYEQYF.

The V call is TRBV15, the J call TRBJ1-4, with D unresolved. This CDR3 is built from 14 residues. Germline V gives CDR1 LNHNV, CDR2 YYDKDF (reference sequence). V lost 3 bases to trimming and J lost 4 bases, with 9 bases between them. The CDR3 DNA reads TGTGCCACCAGCAGTCGTCCTTTTAATGAAAAACTGTTTTTT. This sequence encodes CATSSRPFNEKLFF.

The chain links TRBV5-8 to TRBJ1-5; unclear D gene. V was cut by 0 bases and J by 3 bases, with 7 bases left in between. The CDR3 loop spans 14 amino acids. Germline values: CDR1 SGHTS, CDR2 YDEGEE. The CDR3 is CASSLGQANQPQHF. The DNA for the CDR3 is TGTGCCAGCAGCTTGGGCCAGGCCAATCAGCCCCAGCATTTT.

The chain is built from TRBV2 and TRBJ1-2, with 8 positions matching TRBD1. There are 13 residues in the CDR3. Germline assignment: CDR1 SNHLY and CDR2 FYNNEI. The J segment lost 8 bases and the V segment lost 7 bases, leaving 9 bases of the junction unmatched. Here the CDR3 reads CASILQGAGGYTF. The CDR3 DNA sequence: TGTGCCAGCATTCTCCAGGGGGCCGGGGGCTACACCTTC.

The chain is built from TRBV7-2 and TRBJ1-2; no clear D gene. With 0 bases removed from V and 6 bases from J, the gap between germline ends came to 14 bases. Germline V lookup: CDR1 SGHTA, CDR2 FQGNSA. This CDR3 is built from 15 residues. The CDR3 spells CASSLAFRVSDGYTF. The CDR3 DNA is TGTGCCAGCAGCTTAGCCTTCCGGGTATCGGATGGCTACACCTTC. The full variable domain, rest sourced from reference TRBV7-2 and TRBJ1-2, is GAGVSQSPSNKVTEKGKDVELRCDPISGHTALYWYRQSLGQGLEFLIYFQGNSAPDKSGLPSDRFSAERTGGSVSTLTIQRTQQEDSAVYLCASSLAFRVSDGYTFGSGTRLTVV.